These 17 T cell receptor beta chains originate from one sample sequenced in a study of CD8 T cells in Susac syndrome. Roughly 0.45 to 1 ug RNA was reverse transcribed with random hexamers. TCRdb re-called the immunoSEQ multiplex PCR reads through MiXCR, storing one row per CDR3 protein. In the table there are about 120,000 distinct CDR3 sequences, just under 95% of which are singletons. The sequencing input was CD8+ T cells from PBMCs. These receptors were obtained from a human donor with Susac syndrome.

The genes are TRBV3-1 and TRBJ1-2; no clear D gene. V was cut by 3 bases and J by 2 bases, with 13 bases left in between. Germline lookup yields CDR1 LGHDT and CDR2 YNNKEL (reference sequence). This CDR3 region has 15 residues. CDR3 nucleotides: TGTGCCAGCAGCCACGTTAGCGGAGGGAACTATGGCTACACCTTC. This sequence encodes CASSHVSGGNYGYTF. Together with reference TRBV3-1 and TRBJ1-2, the CDR3 gives the full variable domain: DTAVSQTPKYLVTQMGNDKSIKCEQNLGHDTMYWYKQDSKKFLKIMFSYNNKELIINETVPNRFSPKSPDKAHLNLHINSLELGDSAVYFCASSHVSGGNYGYTFGSGTRLTVV.

J is TRBJ2-3 and V is TRBV2; D is perhaps TRBD1 (6 bases). This CDR3 is built from 13 residues. The V end was cut by 10 bases, the J end by 0 bases, with 11 bases between. CDR1 is SNHLY, CDR2 FYNNEI, per germline. The DNA of the CDR3 is TGTGCCACCCTCGGGACAAGCACAGATACGCAGTATTTT. Amino acids: CATLGTSTDTQYF.

The chain carries TRBV24-1 and TRBJ1-5; TRBD1 matches at 7 bases. V shed 3 bases, J shed 9 bases, and the junction held 10 bases outside the gene matches. Germline-derived CDR1 and CDR2 are KGHDR and SFDVKD. This CDR3 spans 15 amino acids. The CDR3 DNA reads as TGTGCCACCAGTGATGGGACAGACCAGGAGGGGCCCCAGCATTTT. This translates into CATSDGTDQEGPQHF.

This chain connects TRBV19 to TRBJ1-2, with D unclear. With 6 bases removed from V and 4 bases from J, the gap between germline ends came to 12 bases. The CDR3 sequence is 13 residues long. The germline CDR1 and CDR2 sequences are LNHDA and SQIVND (reference sequence). CDR3 sequence (DNA): TGTGCCAGTAGACCCCGGGCGGTCTATGGCTACACCTTC. It encodes CASRPRAVYGYTF.

V is TRBV29-1 and J is TRBJ2-7; possible D gene TRBD1, 8 bases. This CDR3 comprises 14 residues. Germline V gene data show CDR1 as SQVTM and CDR2 as ANQGSEA. Trimming left V 4 bases short and J 2 bases short, with 15 bases between. The CDR3 spells CSVGEGDRPYEQYF. In nucleotides, the CDR3 is TGCAGCGTTGGGGAGGGGGACAGGCCCTACGAGCAGTACTTC.

The V gene is TRBV6-5, the J gene TRBJ2-3; 10 nucleotides line up with TRBD2. The CDR3 consists of 14 residues. CDR1 is MNHEY and CDR2 is SVGAGI in the germline V gene. J was trimmed by 6 bases and V by 4 bases; bases with no gene match: 4. The CDR3 loop reads CASSLAGGRDTQYF. In DNA, the CDR3 is TGTGCCAGCAGTTTAGCGGGGGGTAGGGATACGCAGTATTTT.

The chain carries TRBV29-1 and TRBJ2-7; 8 nucleotides match TRBD1. The trim removed 2 bases at V and 0 bases at J, leaving 6 bases unmatched. The germline gives CDR1 SQVTM, CDR2 ANQGSEA. The CDR3 is 15 residues long. The CDR3 spells CSVELDDRGSYEQYF. The CDR3 DNA follows: TGCAGCGTTGAACTGGATGACAGGGGCTCCTACGAGCAGTACTTC.

The CDR3 loop is CASSQAWSRTNTGELFF. The CDR3 DNA reads as TGTGCCAGCAGCCAAGCCTGGTCGCGGACCAACACCGGGGAGCTGTTTTTT. The V call is TRBV3-1, the J call TRBJ2-2; D remains ambiguous. The germline V and J ends were trimmed by 1 base and 2 bases, with 14 bases remaining between them. CDR1 and CDR2 from the germline V gene are LGHDT and YNNKEL (reference sequence). The CDR3 has 17 residues.

This clonotype occurred once. The chain couples TRBV4-2 to TRBJ2-1, with 7 bases fitting TRBD1. V was pared by 5 bases and J by 2 bases, with 6 bases of the junction left unmatched. This CDR3 has 15 amino acids. The V gene's germline CDR1 is LGHNA and CDR2 YNFKEQ. CDR3 sequence: CASSSDRAAYNEQFF. The CDR3 DNA is TGTGCCAGCAGCTCCGACAGGGCTGCCTACAATGAGCAGTTCTTC.

This clonotype has just one count. The chain has TRBV9 and TRBJ2-1; TRBD1 agrees at 7 bases. The CDR3 spans 15 residues. The germline V gene has CDR1 SGDLS and CDR2 YYNGEE. V gave up 3 bases and J gave up 4 bases; unmatched junction bases: 7. CDR3 sequence reads: CASSGGQLGYNEQFF. The CDR3 DNA is TGTGCCAGCAGCGGGGGACAGTTGGGTTACAATGAGCAGTTCTTC.

The chain recombines TRBV5-6 with TRBJ2-3; D gene unclear. The CDR3 runs to 12 residues. The ends were cut back, 2 bases at V and 4 bases at J, with 5 bases in the middle. In germline, CDR1 is SGHDT, CDR2 YYEEEE. This CDR3 reads CASSFRSDTQYF. CDR3 in DNA: TGTGCCAGCAGCTTTAGGTCAGATACGCAGTATTTT.

The chain has TRBV7-8 and TRBJ1-2; 7 bases line up with TRBD1. CDR1 SGHVS and CDR2 FQNEAQ come from the germline V gene. This CDR3 has 16 residues. Trimming cost V 5 bases and J 4 bases; bases outside gene matches: 13. This CDR3 is CASSPRGGNPVYGYTF. Written as DNA, the CDR3 is TGTGCCAGCAGCCCCAGGGGGGGGAACCCGGTCTATGGCTACACCTTC.

This chain connects TRBV6-6 to TRBJ1-2; tentative D call: TRBD1 (6 bases). CDR1 MNHNY and CDR2 SVGAGI come from the germline V gene (reference sequence). This CDR3 comprises 15 residues. Trimming cost V 2 bases and J 2 bases, with 12 bases left between them. The CDR3 loop reads CASSYTGYMNYGYTF. As DNA, the CDR3 is TGTGCCAGCAGTTACACAGGGTATATGAACTATGGCTACACCTTC.

This chain uses TRBV5-1 with TRBJ1-2; D gene unclear. V gave up 0 bases and J gave up 2 bases, with 5 bases separating them. Germline loops: CDR1 SGHRS, CDR2 YFSETQ. This CDR3 contains 13 residues. The DNA of the CDR3 is TGCGCCAGCAGCTTGGGGCGGAACTATGGCTACACCTTC. Its translation: CASSLGRNYGYTF.

The CDR3 coding sequence is TGTGCCAGCAGCTCGCCGACTAGCGGGGGCCACCAAGAGACCCAGTACTTC. It is translated as CASSSPTSGGHQETQYF. The genes are TRBV7-9 and TRBJ2-5; 12 nucleotides agree with TRBD2. CDR3 length equals 17 residues. CDR1 is SEHNR and CDR2 is FQNEAQ in the germline V gene (reference sequence). V was clipped by 4 bases and J by 0 bases; unmatched bases: 6.

J is TRBJ2-2 and V is TRBV29-1; 9 nucleotides match TRBD1. This CDR3 is 16 amino acids long. CDR1 is SQVTM and CDR2 is ANQGSEA in the germline V gene. V lost 5 bases, J lost 7 bases, and 14 bases stayed unmatched. CDR3 nucleotide sequence: TGCAGCGTTATGGGTGGCCCGGGACAGGGATACGGGGAGCTGTTTTTT. Translating it yields CSVMGGPGQGYGELFF.

DNA of the CDR3: TGCAGCGTTGCCCCTAGGGCCAACAATGAGCAGTTCTTC. Its translation is CSVAPRANNEQFF. This chain connects TRBV29-1 to TRBJ2-1; D uncertain. Germline loops: CDR1 SQVTM, CDR2 ANQGSEA. Deletions cut 4 bases from V and 5 bases from J, with 12 bases between. This CDR3 contains 13 residues.